The 25 T cell receptor beta chains given below trace back to one sample, sequenced in a study of shared clonotypes between healthy human individuals. Only CD45RO-negative cells positively selected for CCR7 counted as naive CD8 cells, so terminally differentiated effector memory CD45RA+ cells were excluded. Method: immunoSEQ multiplex PCR; TCRdb's copy keeps in-frame clones and lacks some. The table includes 550,000 to 650,000 clones, around 96% detected once. Sequenced sample: naive CD8+ T cells sorted from blood. These receptors came from a woman aged 30 to 39 in good health.

The chain links TRBV7-9 to TRBJ2-3, with 8 bases identical to TRBD2. The junction had 10 bases not matched to a gene; V was cut back by 5 bases and J by 6 bases. The CDR3 is 15 residues long. The V gene's germline CDR1 is SEHNR and CDR2 FQNEAQ (reference sequence). The CDR3 is CASSLQGGRLDTQYF. The CDR3 region has the DNA TGTGCCAGCAGCCTCCAGGGCGGGAGGCTGGATACGCAGTATTTT.

The V and J genes are TRBV11-2 and TRBJ1-1; maybe TRBD1 (6 bases). CDR1 is SGHAT, CDR2 FQNNGV, per germline. Trimming shortened V by 1 base and J by 5 bases, and 14 bases separated the two germline ends. This CDR3 is 15 amino acids long. Here the CDR3 reads CASSLASGTSTEAFF. CDR3 nucleotide sequence: TGTGCCAGCAGCTTAGCCAGCGGGACATCAACTGAAGCTTTCTTT.

The chain recombines TRBV11-2 with TRBJ1-3; 7 nucleotides agree with TRBD1. Germline loops: CDR1 SGHAT, CDR2 FQNNGV. With V trimmed by 7 bases and J by 0 bases, 15 bases remained unmatched. This CDR3 spans 18 amino acids. CDR3 sequence reads: CASTYPIQQGFSGNTIYF. The CDR3 DNA follows: TGTGCCAGCACCTACCCGATACAACAGGGGTTCTCTGGAAACACCATATATTTT. The entire variable domain, with the rest obtained from reference TRBV11-2 and TRBJ1-3, is as follows: EAGVAQSPRYKIIEKRQSVAFWCNPISGHATLYWYQQILGQGPKLLIQFQNNGVVDDSQLPKDRFSAERLKGVDSTLKIQPAKLEDSAVYLCASTYPIQQGFSGNTIYFGEGSWLTVV.

This clone showed up just once. This rearrangement joins TRBV13 to TRBJ2-2; perhaps TRBD1 as D (6 bases). V was shortened by 3 bases and J by 2 bases, with 7 bases between the two germline ends. The CDR3 runs to 14 residues. Germline V gene sequence: CDR1 PRHDT, CDR2 FYEKMQ (reference sequence). The CDR3 spells CASSLGQNTGELFF. The CDR3 nucleotides read TGTGCCAGCAGCTTGGGACAAAACACCGGGGAGCTGTTTTTT.

V usage is TRBV5-4 and J usage is TRBJ1-1; the D gene is possibly TRBD1 (5 bases). Trimming stripped 4 bases from V and 5 bases from J, with 24 bases between. CDR1 is SGHNT and CDR2 is YYREEE in the germline V gene (reference sequence). The CDR3 extends over 17 amino acids. CDR3 in DNA: TGTGCCAGCAGCCCGCAATACCCCCGGGGCGTGCGGACTGAAGCTTTCTTT. Its translation: CASSPQYPRGVRTEAFF.

Note on this clone: Relative to the germline gene, one junction end is altered; a read error may explain this. The chain employs TRBV7-9 and TRBJ1-3, with a possible D match to TRBD1 (5 bases). The CDR3 is 18 residues long. Germline-derived CDR1 and CDR2 are SEHNR and FQNEAQ (reference sequence). The CDR3 spells CASSFSQVVYSSGSTIYF. The CDR3 DNA follows: TGTGCCAGCAGCTTTTCACAGGTGGTATACAGTTCTGGAAGCACCATATATTTT.

The chain recombines TRBV6-1 with TRBJ2-7; weak D call: TRBD2 (6 bases). The CDR3 has 15 amino acids. Germline V lookup: CDR1 MNHNS, CDR2 SASEGT. Trimming took 1 base from V and 3 from J, leaving 13 bases between them. CDR3 region: CASSEGWLGGYEQYF. CDR3 DNA: TGTGCCAGCAGTGAAGGCTGGCTGGGGGGCTACGAGCAGTACTTC.

This rearrangement joins TRBV7-9 to TRBJ1-1; no firm D call. Germline-derived CDR1 and CDR2 are SEHNR and FQNEAQ (reference sequence). Deletions cut 5 bases from V and 8 bases from J, with 18 bases between. The CDR3 loop spans 14 amino acids. CDR3 sequence reads: CASSTPERGAEAFF. The CDR3, as DNA: TGTGCCAGCAGCACCCCGGAACGAGGTGCCGAAGCTTTCTTT.

The chain couples TRBV29-1 to TRBJ2-1, with D tentatively TRBD2 (5 bases). There are 11 residues in the CDR3. V lost 4 bases to trimming and J lost 10 bases, with 11 bases between them. Looked up from germline, CDR1 is SQVTM and CDR2 is ANQGSEA. CDR3 loop: CSVAPGKEQFF. The DNA for the CDR3 is TGCAGCGTTGCCCCCGGGAAGGAGCAGTTCTTC.

The V gene is TRBV27, the J gene TRBJ1-1; D remains unclear. The CDR3 consists of 14 residues. Trimming took 6 bases from V and 4 from J, leaving 15 bases between them. CDR1 is MNHEY, CDR2 SMNVEV, per germline (reference sequence). The CDR3 here is CASSRVGSLTEAFF. CDR3 bases: TGTGCCAGCAGCCGGGTGGGCAGCCTCACTGAAGCTTTCTTT.

The chain couples TRBV28 to TRBJ2-7; D remains ambiguous. This CDR3 comprises 14 residues. Germline CDR1 and CDR2: MDHEN and SYDVKM. V dropped 3 bases and J dropped 0 bases, with 9 bases sitting between them. CDR3 bases: TGTGCCAGCAGTTTGGGCCTTTCCTCCTACGAGCAGTACTTC. Translating it yields CASSLGLSSYEQYF.

The V gene is TRBV13, the J gene TRBJ1-2, with no clear D. Trimming shortened V by 10 bases and J by 2 bases, and 14 bases separated the two germline ends. This CDR3 spans 13 amino acids. Germline CDR1 and CDR2: PRHDT and FYEKMQ (reference sequence). The CDR3 here is CATFWRANYGYTF. The CDR3 DNA reads as TGTGCCACCTTCTGGAGGGCCAACTATGGCTACACCTTC.

The chain carries TRBV29-1 and TRBJ2-1, with D uncertain. The length of the CDR3 is 13 residues. V was trimmed by 5 bases and J by 2 bases, leaving 10 bases between them. Germline V gene sequence: CDR1 SQVTM, CDR2 ANQGSEA. The CDR3 loop reads CSVRLPTYNEQFF. The CDR3 region has the DNA TGCAGCGTTAGACTTCCTACCTACAATGAGCAGTTCTTC.

The chain has TRBV5-1 and TRBJ2-7; 8 bases align to TRBD2. The germline CDR1 and CDR2 sequences are SGHRS and YFSETQ. This CDR3 has 16 residues. Trimming at V came to 1 base and at J to 4 bases, leaving 10 bases not matched to a gene. In DNA form, the CDR3 reads TGCGCCAGCAGCTTGTCTTCAGCGGGAGTCGGATACGAGCAGTACTTC. Residues: CASSLSSAGVGYEQYF.

V usage is TRBV6-1 and J usage is TRBJ2-1; D call uncertain. Germline assignment: CDR1 MNHNS and CDR2 SASEGT. V gave up 3 bases and J gave up 6 bases, with 12 bases separating them. This CDR3 spans 14 amino acids. CDR3 protein: CASSDSVPRNEQFF. CDR3 DNA sequence: TGTGCCAGCAGTGATTCGGTTCCCCGCAATGAGCAGTTCTTC.

The DNA for the CDR3 is TGTGCCAGTAGTGTGGTTTCGAACACTGAAGCTTTCTTT. Translation gives CASSVVSNTEAFF. V is TRBV19 and J is TRBJ1-1; unclear D gene. This CDR3 region has 13 residues. Germline CDR1 and CDR2: LNHDA and SQIVND (reference sequence). V was clipped by 5 bases and J by 1 base, with 8 bases between them.

This clone came up a few times. The genes are TRBV9 and TRBJ1-2; 9 bases agree with TRBD1. CDR1 is SGDLS, CDR2 YYNGEE, per germline. The V and J ends lost 9 bases and 2 bases, in that order; junction bases with no gene match: 2. The CDR3 extends over 12 amino acids. This CDR3 reads CATGTGNYGYTF. The CDR3 DNA is TGTGCCACCGGGACAGGGAACTATGGCTACACCTTC.

A single count supports this clone. The same CDR3 can be traced to other DNA sequences in this sample. The CDR3 DNA reads TGTGCCAGCAGTTTGGGGGGGGGCCCCGGCGAGCAGTACTTC. Protein sequence: CASSLGGGPGEQYF. The chain couples TRBV27 to TRBJ2-7; a possible D gene is TRBD2 (7 bases). This CDR3 contains 14 residues. V was cut by 3 bases and J by 6 bases, with 15 bases left in between. Germline CDR1 MNHEY, CDR2 SMNVEV (reference sequence).

The CDR3 DNA reads TGTGCCAGCAGCCACGGGACAGGGGGCTCCTACGAGCAGTACTTC. Its protein is CASSHGTGGSYEQYF. The chain joins TRBV6-6 to TRBJ2-7, with 11 bases matching TRBD1. CDR1 and CDR2 from the germline V gene are MNHNY and SVGAGI (reference sequence). The CDR3 is made up of 15 amino acids. The J segment lost 0 bases and the V segment lost 6 bases, leaving 4 bases of the junction unmatched.

In regard to this clone: Different DNA sequences within this sample yield the same CDR3. This chain links TRBV28 with TRBJ2-1; no clear D. The CDR3 has 11 amino acids. With 3 bases removed from V and 6 bases from J, the gap between germline ends came to 3 bases. Germline V gives CDR1 MDHEN, CDR2 SYDVKM. The CDR3 sequence: CASSLGNEQFF. The CDR3 DNA reads TGTGCCAGCAGTTTGGGCAATGAGCAGTTCTTC.

The V and J genes are TRBV27 and TRBJ2-1; 7 bases align to TRBD1. Trimming cost V 6 bases and J 4 bases; bases outside gene matches: 6. This CDR3 comprises 14 residues. CDR1 MNHEY and CDR2 SMNVEV come from the germline V gene (reference sequence). The CDR3 sequence: CASSATGLYNEQFF. The CDR3 DNA follows: TGTGCCAGCAGCGCGACAGGGTTATACAATGAGCAGTTCTTC.

The gene calls are TRBV9 and TRBJ2-5; 12 bases are shared with TRBD2. J gave up 0 bases and V 6 bases, and 3 bases lay outside the gene matches. Germline assignment: CDR1 SGDLS and CDR2 YYNGEE. This CDR3 has 15 residues. The CDR3 sequence: CASTTSGGYQETQYF. In DNA form, the CDR3 reads TGTGCCAGCACGACTAGCGGGGGTTACCAAGAGACCCAGTACTTC.

This chain connects TRBV6-1 to TRBJ2-1; D may be TRBD2 (5 bases). The V end was cut by 7 bases, the J end by 10 bases, with 11 bases between. This CDR3 region has 11 residues. The germline CDR1 and CDR2 sequences are MNHNS and SASEGT. DNA of the CDR3: TGTGCCAGCACGGCGGGCAGCGAGCAGTTCTTC. It is translated as CASTAGSEQFF.

V is TRBV5-5 and J is TRBJ2-7; tentative D call: TRBD1 (6 bases). The CDR3 covers 13 residues. Trimming removed 3 bases from V and 7 bases from J, with 14 bases in between. Germline-derived CDR1 and CDR2 are SGHKS and YYEKEE (reference sequence). The CDR3 coding sequence is TGTGCCAGCAGCTGGGACAATGATGAGGAGCAGTACTTC. Its translation is CASSWDNDEEQYF.

The chain employs TRBV10-3 and TRBJ2-3; 7 nucleotides agree with TRBD2. Germline CDR1 and CDR2: ENHRY and SYGVKD. The CDR3 totals 13 residues. J lost 2 bases, V lost 6 bases, and 2 bases had no gene match. CDR3 nucleotides: TGTGCCATCAGCGCGGGAGACACAGATACGCAGTATTTT. Its translation: CAISAGDTDTQYF.